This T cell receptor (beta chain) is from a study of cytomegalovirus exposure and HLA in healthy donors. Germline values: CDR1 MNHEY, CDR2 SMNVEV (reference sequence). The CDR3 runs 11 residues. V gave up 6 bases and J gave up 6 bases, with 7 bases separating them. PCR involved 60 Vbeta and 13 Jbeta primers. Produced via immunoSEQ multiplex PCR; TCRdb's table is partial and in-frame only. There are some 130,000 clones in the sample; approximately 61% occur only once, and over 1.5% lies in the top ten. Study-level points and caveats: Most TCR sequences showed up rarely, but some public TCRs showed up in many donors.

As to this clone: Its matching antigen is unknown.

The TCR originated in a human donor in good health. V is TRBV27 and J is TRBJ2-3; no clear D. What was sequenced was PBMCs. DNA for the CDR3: TGTGCCAGCAGGTCGCGGGATACGCAGTATTTT. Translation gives CASRSRDTQYF.